A selection of T cell receptor beta chains follows, all from one sample in a study of T cells in Graves' hyperthyroidism and ophthalmopathy. TCRdb recomputed calls from the multiplex PCR reads with MiXCR, one row per CDR3 protein. This sample yields approximately 740,000 distinct CDR3 sequences, of which about 15% are seen a single time; around 9.6% belongs to the top ten. The source material was blood. The receptors originated from a woman aged 18-30 years with Graves' hyperthyroidism. CDR3s include the opening cysteine and the closing phenylalanine or tryptophan.

V gene	J gene	CDR3 protein
TRBV10-3	TRBJ2-7	CAISALSLKWDRSYEQYF
TRBV24-1	TRBJ2-1	CATSDFLAGGQHEQFF
TRBV7-9	TRBJ2-3	CASSSPLGPTGPTDTQYF
TRBV5-1	TRBJ2-1	CASSILGGGSSYNEQFF
TRBV7-3	TRBJ1-5	CASSPQNAGNQPQHF
TRBV7-9	TRBJ2-7	CASSLVGSRDEQYF
TRBV7-2	TRBJ1-1	CASSLDMGLKTEAFF
TRBV5-6	TRBJ2-1	CASSLVVISNEQFF
TRBV20-1	TRBJ1-2	CSAPQGGGYTF
TRBV28	TRBJ2-1	CASSFTRAGDEQFF
TRBV5-1	TRBJ2-2	CASSLTRTSGRTYTGELFF
TRBV7-9	TRBJ2-5	CASSVIRTGTQETQYF
TRBV5-1	TRBJ2-1	CASSPGIGGEQFF
TRBV7-3	TRBJ2-1	CASSPGVYNEQFF
TRBV20-1	TRBJ2-7	CSAPQLPFRGPYEQYF
TRBV30	TRBJ2-5	CAWSTRDTFQETQYF
TRBV11-1	TRBJ2-7	CASSLGQANEQYF
TRBV2	TRBJ2-3	CASSLQITGTQYF
TRBV10-3	TRBJ1-3	CATWTGEGNTIYF
TRBV13	TRBJ2-5	CASSNGGLAGGETQYF
TRBV2	TRBJ1-1	CASSDRQDLYEAFF
TRBV28	TRBJ2-7	CASSLPLGQVLTYEQYF
TRBV2	TRBJ1-2	CASIRQSYGYTF
TRBV7-3	TRBJ2-7	CASSVHDSYEQYF
TRBV3-1	TRBJ2-7	CASSILRGSYEQYF
TRBV20-1	TRBJ2-7	CSASARGRNEQYF
TRBV20-1	TRBJ2-7	CSASGDSRGPTYEQYF
TRBV12-3/TRBV12-4	TRBJ1-1	CASSFGGVRTEAFF
TRBV19	TRBJ1-5	CASSTGRLQPQHF
TRBV29-1	TRBJ2-7	CSVATANSYEQYF
TRBV27	TRBJ2-1	CASSSERERDNEQFF
TRBV9	TRBJ2-7	CASSVTGDGTYEQYF
TRBV20-1	TRBJ2-3	CSAPLSQSSTDTQYF
TRBV30	TRBJ1-1	CAWSPSGVTEAPEAFF
TRBV7-2	TRBJ2-7	CASSLTRGLRTYEQYF
TRBV11-2	TRBJ1-1	CASSLAAGRRTEAFF
TRBV20-1	TRBJ2-3	CSAREDGDTQYF
TRBV6-5	TRBJ1-5	CASSYSGAWQPQHF
TRBV11-2	TRBJ1-1	CASSPSGRRAFF
TRBV19	TRBJ2-5	CASSTTTVAGLVEETQYF
TRBV7-9	TRBJ1-1	CASSALWGRNTEAFF
TRBV7-9	TRBJ2-3	CASSLPAVGLASRGDTQYF
TRBV20-1	TRBJ2-7	CSGLFYEQYF
TRBV7-9	TRBJ1-3	CASSGEGDTIYF
TRBV30	TRBJ2-7	CAWSQPDRGWEQYF
TRBV12-3/TRBV12-4	TRBJ2-5	CASSLDPSGSSETQYF
TRBV7-9	TRBJ2-7	CASSLGTTEQYF
TRBV28	TRBJ2-7	CASSWDRGPEEQYF
TRBV7-2	TRBJ1-5	CASSSRVRRGLNQQPQHF
TRBV12-3/TRBV12-4	TRBJ2-2	CASRRLGGGSTGELFF